This TCR beta chain stems from a study of blood T cell repertoires in COVID-19. The CDR3 consists of 15 residues. Germline CDR1 reads MDHEN; CDR2 reads SYDVKM. V lost 6 bases and J 1 base, leaving 15 bases between the germline ends. Per the original data handling: Amplifying reference gene primers gave estimates of nucleated cell counts. Measured with immunoSEQ multiplex PCR; TCRdb has only the in-frame clones, and not every one. For V, J and clone size, that table is used; D and trimming come from the DNA. This table has 25,000 to 35,000 clones, roughly 89% appearing once. Specimen: peripheral blood. The chain employs TRBV28 and TRBJ2-5; a possible D gene is TRBD1 (6 bases). This receptor was taken from a man at least 80 years old with acute or convalescent COVID-19. CDR3 nucleotide sequence: TGTGCCAGCAGGGCTCCCGGGACATTCCAAGAGACCCAGTACTTC. This codes for CASRAPGTFQETQYF.